A single sample gave rise to the 25 T cell receptor beta chains below, sequenced in a study of shared clonotypes between healthy human individuals. Sequenced by immunoSEQ multiplex PCR; TCRdb stores in-frame clones only, minus some. This sample has roughly 1,000,000 clones, with roughly 74% found just once. What was sequenced was memory CD4+ T cells from PBMCs. Documented subset: CD45RA-negative fraction. The receptors come from a man between 18 and 29 years old in good health. Some clones in this sample may be carry-over from other donors' samples.

With regard to this clone: The same CDR3 is also encoded by other DNA sequences in this sample. This rearrangement joins TRBV29-1 to TRBJ1-5; 11 nucleotides line up with TRBD1. Germline values: CDR1 SQVTM, CDR2 ANQGSEA. Unmatched junction bases numbered 2, after V lost 6 bases and J lost 4 bases. The CDR3 spans 13 residues. The chain's CDR3 is CSVGTGGNQPQHF. Written as DNA, the CDR3 is TGCAGCGTAGGGACAGGGGGTAATCAGCCCCAGCATTTT.

On this clone: Other DNA sequences of this sample code for an identical CDR3. The V call is TRBV19, the J call TRBJ1-3; D gene uncertain. Trimming removed 2 bases from V and 4 bases from J, with 9 bases in between. CDR1 and CDR2 from the germline V gene are LNHDA and SQIVND (reference sequence). The CDR3 consists of 14 residues. The CDR3 coding sequence is TGTGCCAGTAGTATACGCGGGAGCGGAAACACCATATATTTT. This encodes CASSIRGSGNTIYF.

The J gene is TRBJ2-6, the V gene TRBV27; no reliable D call. CDR1 and CDR2 from the germline V gene are MNHEY and SMNVEV (reference sequence). The CDR3 has 15 amino acids. V was pared by 0 bases and J by 5 bases, with 8 bases between. The CDR3 sequence: CASSLSNQWANVLTF. CDR3 DNA: TGTGCCAGCAGTTTATCCAATCAATGGGCCAACGTCCTGACTTTC.

The chain combines TRBV7-6 with TRBJ1-3; 7 bases are a match to TRBD1. Germline V lookup: CDR1 SGHVS, CDR2 FNYEAQ. V lost 2 bases and J lost 0; bases outside the gene matches: 4. The CDR3 totals 16 residues. The CDR3 loop reads CASSLTGTVSGNTIYF. The CDR3 coding sequence is TGTGCCAGCAGCTTAACCGGGACAGTCTCTGGAAACACCATATATTTT.

The chain links TRBV11-3 to TRBJ2-1; TRBD2 matches 7 bases. Germline lookup yields CDR1 SGHNT and CDR2 YENEEA. The CDR3 covers 14 residues. Germline trimming cut 5 bases from V and 3 bases from J; bases unmatched to any gene: 4. DNA for the CDR3: TGTGCCAGCAGCGGCGGGAGTGGCTACAATGAGCAGTTCTTC. This codes for CASSGGSGYNEQFF.

V is TRBV7-2 and J is TRBJ1-4; perhaps TRBD1 as D (5 bases). CDR1 is SGHTA and CDR2 is FQGNSA in the germline V gene. With 5 bases removed from V and 10 bases from J, the gap between germline ends came to 17 bases. This CDR3 has 14 amino acids. CDR3 residues: CASSRKNTGGKLFF. The CDR3 nucleotides are TGTGCCAGCAGCAGAAAGAATACGGGGGGAAAACTGTTTTTT.

The chain recombines TRBV5-1 with TRBJ2-3; TRBD2 agrees at 8 bases. J was trimmed by 3 bases and V by 7 bases; bases with no gene match: 10. CDR3 size: 15 residues. Germline V lookup: CDR1 SGHRS, CDR2 YFSETQ. Here the CDR3 DNA reads TGCGCCAGCGCCTCGGCGGGGGGCGGGACAGATACGCAGTATTTT. Protein: CASASAGGGTDTQYF.

The J gene is TRBJ2-3, the V gene TRBV6-1, with D unclear. V was shortened by 6 bases and J by 4 bases, with 14 bases between the two germline ends. The CDR3 extends over 14 amino acids. Germline CDR1 MNHNS, CDR2 SASEGT. This chain's CDR3 is CASSQIAIPDTQYF. For the CDR3, the DNA is TGTGCCAGCAGCCAGATAGCAATTCCAGATACGCAGTATTTT.

The chain recombines TRBV14 with TRBJ2-3; D is ambiguous. Trimming cost V 1 base and J 0 bases, with 11 bases left between them. Germline V gives CDR1 SGHDN, CDR2 FVKESK. The length of the CDR3 is 16 residues. The CDR3 nucleotides are TGTGCCAGCAGCCAAGTGACTTCCACTAGCACAGATACGCAGTATTTT. It encodes CASSQVTSTSTDTQYF.

The rearrangement links TRBV18 to TRBJ1-1; D remains ambiguous. Germline CDR1 reads KGHSH; CDR2 reads LQKENI. The CDR3 is 14 amino acids. Trimming shortened V by 2 bases and J by 4 bases, and 11 bases separated the two germline ends. CDR3 loop: CASSPTQVGTEAFF. In DNA form, the CDR3 reads TGTGCCAGCTCACCAACGCAGGTGGGCACTGAAGCTTTCTTT.

The chain joins TRBV28 to TRBJ2-3; 10 bases align to TRBD2. The CDR3 length is 17 residues. CDR1 is MDHEN, CDR2 SYDVKM, per germline. Losses at the gene ends were 0 bases for V and 2 bases for J; bases not matched to a gene: 5. Written as DNA, the CDR3 is TGTGCCAGCAGTTTATGGGCTAGCGGGAGTCACACAGATACGCAGTATTTT. Its translation is CASSLWASGSHTDTQYF.

The V call is TRBV1, the J call TRBJ2-7; TRBD2 is the table's D call, not checked against the DNA. TRBV1 counts as a pseudogene. The CDR3 spans 15 residues. CDR3 protein: CTSRRGRKMTYEQYF. The CDR3 nucleotides are TGCACCAGCAGGCGGGGACGGAAGATGACCTACGAGCAGTACTTC.

The V gene is TRBV28, the J gene TRBJ2-7; D unclear. Germline V lookup: CDR1 MDHEN, CDR2 SYDVKM. The CDR3 runs to 14 residues. V dropped 5 bases and J dropped 0 bases, with 11 bases sitting between them. As DNA, the CDR3 is TGTGCCAGCAGTGAAGACCCAAGCTCCTACGAGCAGTACTTC. Translating gives CASSEDPSSYEQYF.

The chain employs TRBV10-3 and TRBJ2-1; no clear D. Germline lookup yields CDR1 ENHRY and CDR2 SYGVKD. The CDR3 loop spans 11 amino acids. V lost 8 bases, J lost 7 bases, and 9 bases lay in between. This CDR3 is CAIAAVNEQFF. CDR3 bases: TGTGCCATCGCGGCGGTGAATGAGCAGTTCTTC.

The genes are TRBV27 and TRBJ1-2; D remains unclear. V gave up 5 bases and J gave up 0 bases, with 10 bases separating them. This CDR3 region has 14 residues. CDR1 and CDR2 from the germline V gene are MNHEY and SMNVEV (reference sequence). In DNA form, the CDR3 reads TGTGCCAGCAGTAGGACCCAGGCTAACTATGGCTACACCTTC. Translating gives CASSRTQANYGYTF.

The chain couples TRBV5-6 to TRBJ1-5; weak D call: TRBD1 (5 bases). The V and J ends lost 4 bases and 6 bases respectively, with 20 bases between them. The CDR3 spans 16 residues. Germline CDR1 and CDR2: SGHDT and YYEEEE. The CDR3 region is CASSRWGRLGPQPQHF. In nucleotides, the CDR3 is TGTGCCAGCAGCCGGTGGGGGAGGCTTGGACCTCAGCCCCAGCATTTT.

V gene TRBV30 combines with J gene TRBJ2-2; D is uncertain. This CDR3 comprises 15 residues. Trimming left V 1 base short and J 7 bases short, with 16 bases between. Germline CDR1 reads GTSNPN; CDR2 reads SVGIG (reference sequence). The CDR3 region is CAWSETPGWGGELFF. The CDR3 DNA sequence: TGTGCCTGGAGTGAGACTCCCGGATGGGGCGGGGAGCTGTTTTTT.

This clone was seen a handful of times. V is TRBV2 and J is TRBJ1-1; a weak D match, TRBD1 (5 bases). This CDR3 is built from 12 residues. Germline CDR1 reads SNHLY; CDR2 reads FYNNEI. With 8 bases removed from V and 8 bases from J, the gap between germline ends came to 15 bases. CDR3 bases: TGTGCCAGCGGGGGGGAACGGATAGAAGCTTTCTTT. Protein sequence: CASGGERIEAFF.

The rearrangement links TRBV2 to TRBJ2-2, with TRBD1 matching over 7 bases. In germline, CDR1 is SNHLY, CDR2 FYNNEI. The trim removed 4 bases at V and 1 base at J, leaving 6 bases unmatched. CDR3 size: 16 residues. DNA for the CDR3: TGTGCCAGCAGTGTTCAGGGACAGCTGAACACCGGGGAGCTGTTTTTT. Translated: CASSVQGQLNTGELFF.

This chain uses TRBV4-1 with TRBJ2-2; D not resolved. From germline, CDR1 is MGHRA and CDR2 YSYEKL. V lost 1 base to trimming and J lost 2 bases, with 8 bases between them. There are 15 residues in the CDR3. In DNA, the CDR3 is TGCGCCAGCAGCCAAGCTACAGTCAACACCGGGGAGCTGTTTTTT. Translated: CASSQATVNTGELFF.

This clone has more than one count but fewer than ten. This sequence joins TRBV27 and TRBJ1-3; 7 nucleotides line up with TRBD1. CDR3 size: 14 residues. Trimming removed 8 bases from V and 4 bases from J; junction bases left unmatched: 8. The germline gives CDR1 MNHEY, CDR2 SMNVEV (reference sequence). Written as DNA, the CDR3 is TGTGCCAGCCTTCCAACAGGGGTGGGAAACACCATATATTTT. Its translation is CASLPTGVGNTIYF.

The rearrangement joins TRBV7-8 to TRBJ2-1; either TRBD1 or TRBD2 may supply D (7 bases each). V lost 5 bases and J lost 0, with 14 bases in between. Germline V CDR1 and CDR2: SGHVS, FQNEAQ. This CDR3 contains 16 residues. The CDR3, as DNA: TGTGCCAGCAGCAGCGGGACAGCGATCTCCTACAATGAGCAGTTCTTC. Translation gives CASSSGTAISYNEQFF.

Details on this clone: In the same sample, other DNA sequences code for this CDR3. This chain links TRBV4-3 with TRBJ2-1; D uncertain. The V and J ends lost 3 bases and 7 bases respectively, with 10 bases between them. The CDR3 covers 13 residues. Looked up from germline, CDR1 is LGHNA and CDR2 is YSLEER. The CDR3 region is CASSQVLGNEQFF. CDR3 nucleotides: TGCGCCAGCAGCCAGGTGCTGGGGAATGAGCAGTTCTTC.

This clone was observed a single time. The chain joins TRBV7-3 to TRBJ2-1; 10 bases match TRBD1. This CDR3 region has 15 residues. The germline CDR1 and CDR2 sequences are SGHTA and FQGTGA. With 2 bases clipped from V and 9 bases from J, the junction kept 7 bases outside the gene matches. The CDR3: CASSLSRDRGGEQFF. CDR3 in DNA: TGTGCCAGCAGCTTATCCCGGGACAGGGGTGGTGAGCAGTTCTTC. The complete variable domain, with remaining parts taken from reference TRBV7-3 and TRBJ2-1, reads GAGVSQTPSNKVTEKGKYVELRCDPISGHTALYWYRQSLGQGPEFLIYFQGTGAADDSGLPNDRFFAVRPEGSVSTLKIQRTERGDSAVYLCASSLSRDRGGEQFFGPGTRLTVL.

Only a few counts were recorded for this clone. The chain combines TRBV7-3 with TRBJ1-4; a weak D match, TRBD1 (6 bases). Germline assignment: CDR1 SGHTA and CDR2 FQGTGA. This CDR3 is built from 15 residues. Trimming stripped 4 bases from V and 5 bases from J, with 14 bases between. This CDR3 reads CASSSGGTPNEKLFF. The CDR3 DNA sequence: TGTGCCAGCAGCTCGGGCGGGACACCGAATGAAAAACTGTTTTTT.